The rows below give T cell receptor beta chains drawn from one sample of a study of technical replicates of blood from a handful of donors. TCRdb's copy holds only in-frame clones and misses some; the assay was immunoSEQ multiplex PCR. This sample yields tens of thousands of clones, of which around 90% are seen a single time; about 4.5% belongs to the top ten. Sequenced material: PBMCs. These receptors all stem from a human donor in good health. Some clones in this sample may be carry-over from other donors' samples. Both conserved end residues are part of each CDR3. The D gene is left open where the match is weak. Clone sizes are given selectively: once, few, many, or a class where the clone is expanded.

TRBV5-6	-	-	TRBJ1-5	TGTGCCAGCAGCTTGGTCGGAGACAATCAGCCCCAGCATTTT	CASSLVGDNQPQHF
TRBV7-9	TRBD2	-	TRBJ2-1	TGTGCCAGCAGCTTAAGGAGCGGGGGAAGCAATGAGCAGTTCTTC	CASSLRSGGSNEQFF
TRBV6-6	TRBD2	-	TRBJ2-1	TGTGCCAGCAGTACCGGACTAGCGGGAAAGGGTGAGCAGTTCTTC	CASSTGLAGKGEQFF
TRBV5-5	TRBD1	-	TRBJ2-7	TGTGCCAGCACCTTACTCATGGGACAGAACCACGAGCAGTACTTC	CASTLLMGQNHEQYF
TRBV2	TRBD1	few	TRBJ1-5	TGTGCCAGCTGTCCGGACAGGGGACAGCCCCAGCATTTT	CASCPDRGQPQHF
TRBV6-1	-	-	TRBJ2-7	TGTGCCATCACCGTCGGGTTCGGCTCCTACGAGCAGTACTTC	CAITVGFGSYEQYF
TRBV5-1	-	-	TRBJ1-2	TGCGCCAGCAGTGAGGATGGAAATGGCTACACCTTC	CASSEDGNGYTF
TRBV2	TRBD1	-	TRBJ1-4	TGTGCCAGCAGTGAGGGCCCGACAGGGAATGAAAAACTGTTTTTT	CASSEGPTGNEKLFF
TRBV4-3	TRBD2	-	TRBJ2-3	TGCGCCAGCAGCCAAGACCTAGCGGGGGTGTCAGATACGCAGTATTTT	CASSQDLAGVSDTQYF
TRBV5-6	TRBD1	-	TRBJ2-7	TGTGCCAGCAGCTTGGTCGGGACAGGGGGACGAGAGCAGTACTTC	CASSLVGTGGREQYF
TRBV4-3	TRBD1	-	TRBJ2-7	TGCGCCAGCAGCCAAGGGACAGGGGAGTCCTACGAGCAGTACTTC	CASSQGTGESYEQYF
TRBV7-2	-	once	TRBJ2-1	TGTGCCAGCAGCAGATCGCGTAATGAGCAGTTCTTC	CASSRSRNEQFF
TRBV5-4	TRBD1	-	TRBJ1-2	TGTGCCAGCAGCTTGGACAGGGGCAGCTATGGCTACACCTTC	CASSLDRGSYGYTF
TRBV10-3	TRBD1	-	TRBJ1-1	TGTGCCATCAGAGGGACAGGGGGTGAAGCTTTCTTT	CAIRGTGGEAFF
TRBV5-4	-	few	TRBJ1-2	TGTGCCAGCAGCTTGTCGGGGGACTATGGCTACACCTTC	CASSLSGDYGYTF
TRBV6-5	-	once	TRBJ1-1	TGTGCCAGCAGTTACGGGCGGGGGGCGTCTCTCACTGAAGCTTTCTTT	CASSYGRGASLTEAFF
TRBV10-3	-	-	TRBJ1-1	TGTGCCACCCAGGGTACGGGGAACACTGAAGCTTTCTTT	CATQGTGNTEAFF
TRBV5-1	TRBD2	-	TRBJ2-3	TGCGCCAGCAGCCCCGGGACTAGCGGCACAGATACGCAGTATTTT	CASSPGTSGTDTQYF
TRBV6-5	-	-	TRBJ2-1	TGTGCCAGCAGTTTACTCCTAGGGGGAGTTATGAATGAGCAGTTCTTC	CASSLLLGGVMNEQFF
TRBV9	TRBD1	few	TRBJ1-2	TGTGCCAGCAGCGTAGGAGCAGGGGGACCAGGCTACACCTTC	CASSVGAGGPGYTF
TRBV5-1	-	-	TRBJ1-1	TGCGCCAGCAACCGGGGGGGCAGGGAGAACACTGAAGCTTTCTTT	CASNRGGRENTEAFF
TRBV19	-	-	TRBJ1-2	TGTGCCAGTACAGGGCGCAGCTGGGTCTATGGCTACACCTTC	CASTGRSWVYGYTF
TRBV11-2	-	-	TRBJ1-1	TGTGCCAGCAGCTTAGATCACCAGGCAGGGACTGAAGCTTTCTTT	CASSLDHQAGTEAFF
TRBV13	TRBD1	-	TRBJ1-6	TGTGCCAGCAGCTTAGGACAGGGGGCCAATTCACCCCTCCACTTT	CASSLGQGANSPLHF
TRBV4-3	-	few	TRBJ2-2	TGCGCCAGCAGCCAAACATGGACTTCCGGGGAGCTGTTTTTT	CASSQTWTSGELFF
TRBV4-3	-	-	TRBJ2-7	TGCGCCAGCAGCCAAGACGTTTTCTACGAGCAGTACTTC	CASSQDVFYEQYF
TRBV4-3	-	-	TRBJ2-3	TGCGCCAGCAGCCACGACAACCCGGGTAGCGGTAGAGATACGCAGTATTTT	CASSHDNPGSGRDTQYF
TRBV6-1	TRBD1	-	TRBJ2-3	TGTGCCAGCAGGGGGGACAGGGGAAACACAGATACGCAGTATTTT	CASRGDRGNTDTQYF
TRBV4-1	-	-	TRBJ1-5	TGCGCCAGCAGCCACCCAACCCCGGGGGATATCAATCAGCCCCAGCATTTT	CASSHPTPGDINQPQHF
TRBV4-3	-	once	TRBJ2-5	TGCGCCAGCAGCCAAGACAGGGGGGAAGGGAAACTCGGGACCCAGTACTTC	CASSQDRGEGKLGTQYF
TRBV6-1	-	-	TRBJ1-5	TGTGCCAGCACGCCAACAGGGCTAGGCAATCAGCCCCAGCATTTT	CASTPTGLGNQPQHF
TRBV20-1	TRBD1	-	TRBJ1-2	TGCAGTGCTCAGGGGGATGGCTACACCTTC	CSAQGDGYTF
TRBV4-2	-	few	TRBJ1-4	TGTGCCAGCAGCGATGTGGAGCGGAATGAAAAACTGTTTTTT	CASSDVERNEKLFF
TRBV10-3	TRBD2	-	TRBJ2-1	TGTGCCAGCCAGGGACTAGCGGGAGGTTCCTACAATGAGCAGTTCTTC	CASQGLAGGSYNEQFF
TRBV5-1	-	-	TRBJ2-7	TGCGCCAGCAGCTTTTCCCCAGGGGTTGATGCCTACGAGCAGTACTTC	CASSFSPGVDAYEQYF
TRBV5-1	TRBD1	-	TRBJ2-3	TGCGCCAGCAGCCCCGGGACAGGGGGCACAGATACGCAGTATTTT	CASSPGTGGTDTQYF
TRBV21-1	-	-	TRBJ2-1	TGTGCCAGCAGCAAAAAGGGGTTATTCAGCTCCTACAATGAGCAGTTCTTC	CASSKKGLFSSYNEQFF
TRBV9	TRBD2	-	TRBJ2-7	TGTGCCAGCAGCGACCCCCCTAGCGGTTATTCCTACGAGCAGTACTTC	CASSDPPSGYSYEQYF
TRBV9	TRBD1	-	TRBJ2-3	TGTGCCAGCAGCGCCCGGGACAGCGGCACAGATACGCAGTATTTT	CASSARDSGTDTQYF
TRBV6-5	-	once	TRBJ2-7	TGTGCCAGCAGTTACTCCCTTCTACAGGGAAGCGAGCAGTACTTC	CASSYSLLQGSEQYF
TRBV5-4	-	-	TRBJ1-1	TGTGCCAGCAGCTATAGGAACACTGAAGCTTTCTTT	CASSYRNTEAFF